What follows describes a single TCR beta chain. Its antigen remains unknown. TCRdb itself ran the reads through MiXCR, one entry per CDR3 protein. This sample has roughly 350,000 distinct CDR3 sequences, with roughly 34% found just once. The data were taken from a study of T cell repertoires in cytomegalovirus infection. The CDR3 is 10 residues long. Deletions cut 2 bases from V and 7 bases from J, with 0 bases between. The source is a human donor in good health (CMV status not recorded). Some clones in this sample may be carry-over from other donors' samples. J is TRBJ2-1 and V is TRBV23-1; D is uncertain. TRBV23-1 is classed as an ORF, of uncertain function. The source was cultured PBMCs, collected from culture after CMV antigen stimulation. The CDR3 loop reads CASSQNEQFF. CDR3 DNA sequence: TGCGCCAGCAGTCAAAATGAGCAGTTCTTC.